The T cell receptor beta chain described here comes from a study of shared clonotypes between healthy human individuals. A word on this clone: Its antigen is as yet unknown.

Both subsets, CD45RA+ naive and CD45RA-negative memory, were split from the CD4+ cells. This CDR3 is 14 amino acids long. Per germline, CDR1 LNHDA and CDR2 SQIVND (reference sequence). Trimming removed 10 bases from V and 2 bases from J, with 15 bases in between. The data were produced by immunoSEQ multiplex PCR, yet TCRdb's version contains in-frame clones alone and is incomplete. The table has more than 2 million clones, under 97% seen once. Study outcomes and limitations: Large sequencing depth failed to make sorted-subset sequencing complete, rarefaction showed.

The J gene is TRBJ1-5, the V gene TRBV19, with TRBD1 as a possible D gene (6 bases). The receptor's source is a man younger than 30 in good health. Sequences were obtained from naive CD4+ T cells sorted from blood. The subset denotes: CD45RA+ positively selected. CDR3 in DNA: TGTGCCACTATGATGGGGGGCGGCAATCAGCCCCAGCATTTT. This gives the protein CATMMGGGNQPQHF. The full variable domain, completed using reference TRBV19 and TRBJ1-5, is DGGITQSPKYLFRKEGQNVTLSCEQNLNHDAMYWYRQDPGQGLRLIYYSQIVNDFQKGDIAEGYSVSREKKESFPLTVTSAQKNPTAFYLCATMMGGGNQPQHFGDGTRLSIL.